This note documents a single T cell receptor (beta chain) sequence. The antigen remains unidentified. Germline V gene sequence: CDR1 MGHRA, CDR2 YSYEKL. CDR3 size: 13 residues. Trimming took 0 bases from V and 8 from J, leaving 8 bases between them. Separation from the roughly 680-subject first cohort characterized the roughly 120-subject validation cohort, to which the donors belonged. Sequencing was performed with immunoSEQ multiplex PCR; in TCRdb, only in-frame clones are kept and a portion is missing. The profile covers more than 300,000 clones, with 80% to 90% appearing a single time and approximately 0.84% taken by the ten largest. The data belong to a study of cytomegalovirus exposure and HLA in healthy donors. Points from the study as a whole: Among TCR beta chains, those listed as cytomegalovirus-associated numbered under 200.

The source is a woman aged 18-29 years in good health and CMV-seronegative. The material sequenced was PBMCs. The V call is TRBV4-1, the J call TRBJ2-1; no definite D call. CDR3: CASSQDLVDEQFF. DNA of the CDR3: TGCGCCAGCAGCCAAGATTTAGTAGATGAGCAGTTCTTC.